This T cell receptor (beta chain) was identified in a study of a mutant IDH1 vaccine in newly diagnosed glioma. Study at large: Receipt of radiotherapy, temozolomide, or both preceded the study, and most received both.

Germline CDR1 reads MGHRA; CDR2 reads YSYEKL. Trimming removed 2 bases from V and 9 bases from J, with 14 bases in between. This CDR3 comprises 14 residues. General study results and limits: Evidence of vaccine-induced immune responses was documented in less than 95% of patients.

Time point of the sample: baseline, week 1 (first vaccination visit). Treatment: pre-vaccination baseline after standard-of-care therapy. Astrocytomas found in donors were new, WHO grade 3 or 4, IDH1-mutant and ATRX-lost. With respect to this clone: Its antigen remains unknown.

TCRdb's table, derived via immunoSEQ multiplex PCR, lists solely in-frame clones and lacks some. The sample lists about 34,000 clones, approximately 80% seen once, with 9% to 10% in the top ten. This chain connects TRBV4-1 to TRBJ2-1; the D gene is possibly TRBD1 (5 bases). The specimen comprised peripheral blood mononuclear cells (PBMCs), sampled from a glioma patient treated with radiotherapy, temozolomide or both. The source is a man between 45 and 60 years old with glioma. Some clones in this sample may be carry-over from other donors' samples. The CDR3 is CASSQQAGYPEQFF. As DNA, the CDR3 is TGCGCCAGCAGCCAACAAGCAGGGTATCCTGAGCAGTTCTTC.